A single T cell receptor beta chain is shown here with its context. The antigen is unknown. Per germline, CDR1 SQVTM and CDR2 ANQGSEA. V was pared by 6 bases and J by 3 bases, with 15 bases between. The CDR3 is 13 residues long. The data belong to a study of T cells in Graves' hyperthyroidism and ophthalmopathy. Study-wide findings and caveats: A model of 13 V-J pairs discriminated ophthalmopathy from stable hyperthyroidism. Blood samples included most of the expanded thyroid clonotypes exceeding 0.001.

Regions amplified from RNA transcripts were the TCR beta CDR3 regions. The HTBI primer set drove a first-round RT-PCR of the TCR CDR3. A single record per CDR3 protein comes from TCRdb applying MiXCR to the multiplex PCR reads. The data contain roughly 500,000 distinct CDR3 sequences, approximately 49% of them singletons. The TCR was taken from an adult woman with Graves' disease, either hyperthyroidism or ophthalmopathy (not recorded which). The rearrangement links TRBV29-1 to TRBJ2-7; a weak D match, TRBD1 (6 bases). Material: peripheral blood or thyroid tissue (not recorded which). The CDR3 is CSVRRGPNYEQYF. The CDR3 nucleotides are TGCAGCGTCCGCAGGGGACCCAACTACGAGCAGTACTTC.